The rows below give T cell receptor beta chains drawn from one sample of a study of patients and donors after allogeneic stem cell transplantation. Each CDR3 protein is one row after TCRdb ran MiXCR on the RT-PCR reads. The table lists about 87,000 distinct CDR3 sequences, just under 5% of them singletons. Sequencing input: blood, either unsorted or a sorted T cell fraction (not recorded which). The origin of the receptors is a human donor who was either an allogeneic HSCT recipient or a stem cell or donor lymphocyte infusion donor (not recorded which). It is not recorded whose cells these are; they may come from a transplant donor. CDR3s leave out the opening cysteine and the closing phenylalanine or tryptophan. The D gene is left open where the match is weak.

>TRBV11-3|.|TRBJ1-2
ASSSRSRGLGYT
>TRBV7-9|.|TRBJ1-2
ASSLEGTYGYT
>TRBV20-1|TRBD2|TRBJ2-3
SAKAGVGDTQY
>TRBV18|TRBD1|TRBJ1-3
ASSTTGDSGNTIY
>TRBV7-9|TRBD1|TRBJ1-4
ASTSPQGFEGKLF
>TRBV5-5|TRBD1|TRBJ2-5
ASSPGQGGETQY
>TRBV20-1|.|TRBJ2-4
SARDGGAAKNIQY
>TRBV20-1|.|TRBJ2-7
SARGISDLYEQY
>TRBV24-1|TRBD1|TRBJ1-5
ATSDSRTGASAPQH
>TRBV20-1|.|TRBJ2-5
SAREADSWETQY
>TRBV7-6|TRBD1|TRBJ1-3
ASSPTGVRGNTIY
>TRBV3-1|.|TRBJ2-3
ASSHRGGTDTQY
>TRBV2|TRBD2|TRBJ2-7
ASRYRTSMGLREQY
>TRBV12-3/TRBV12-4|.|TRBJ1-2
ASSRLNRRNYGYT
>TRBV5-4|.|TRBJ1-1
ASSLDSGLNTEAF
>TRBV12-3/TRBV12-4|TRBD1|TRBJ2-4
ASSLVDRGNIQY
>TRBV18|TRBD1|TRBJ1-1
ASSGRTGYTEAF